The 30 T cell receptor beta chains reported below all come from one sample, sequenced in a study of cytomegalovirus exposure and HLA in healthy donors. Primers for the PCR totalled 60 Vbeta and 13 Jbeta. Using immunoSEQ multiplex PCR, the repertoire was profiled, and TCRdb retains in-frame clones only, with some absent. The sample includes around 130,000 clones, about four fifths of them seen just once. The sequenced sample consisted of PBMCs. The source of these receptors is a male donor in good health and CMV-seropositive.

This clone occurred a few times. The chain recombines TRBV15 with TRBJ1-2; D is unresolved. V was trimmed by 5 bases and J by 6 bases, leaving 13 bases between them. The CDR3 covers 13 residues. Germline CDR1 LNHNV, CDR2 YYDKDF (reference sequence). The CDR3 DNA reads TGTGCCACCAGCGATCCGGAGAGTGATGGCTACACCTTC. This sequence encodes CATSDPESDGYTF.

As concerns this clone: Relative to the germline gene, one junction end is altered; a read error may explain this. The chain is built from TRBV7-9 and TRBJ1-1; 7 nucleotides agree with TRBD1. This CDR3 comprises 11 residues. From germline, CDR1 is SEHNR and CDR2 FQNEAQ (reference sequence). CDR3 coding DNA: TGTGCCAGCAGCCCAGGGGGAGAAGCTTCCTTT. Translating it yields CASSPGGEASF.

The J gene is TRBJ2-5, the V gene TRBV9; TRBD2 is a possible D gene (6 bases). The J call may be incorrect, as the DNA end agrees better with TRBJ2-7. This CDR3 comprises 16 residues. The germline CDR1 and CDR2 sequences are SGDLS and YYNGEE. The CDR3 protein is CASSVGGEAGAYEQYF. CDR3 coding DNA: TGTGCCAGCAGCGTAGGGGGGGAGGCCGGAGCTTACGAGCAGTACTTC.

The chain couples TRBV11-2 to TRBJ1-1; TRBD1 matches 8 bases. This CDR3 contains 17 residues. Germline loops: CDR1 SGHAT, CDR2 FQNNGV. The V segment lost 4 bases and the J segment 1 base; nucleotides outside the gene matches: 11. DNA for the CDR3: TGTGCCAGCAGCTGGGCACCATTCGACAGGGGGAACACTGAAGCTTTCTTT. It specifies CASSWAPFDRGNTEAFF.

The rearrangement uses TRBV7-2 and TRBJ1-6; 9 positions match TRBD1. The CDR3 consists of 15 residues. V dropped 1 base and J dropped 11; count of bases not matched to a gene: 6. CDR1 and CDR2 from the germline V gene are SGHTA and FQGNSA. The CDR3 DNA reads TGTGCCAGCAGCTTAGGAGGGACAGGGTATCCACCCCTCCACTTT. Translated, it gives CASSLGGTGYPPLHF.

The chain joins TRBV7-2 to TRBJ2-5; TRBD2 aligns across 8 bases. Germline V gene lookup returns CDR1 SGHTA and CDR2 FQGNSA. Trimming at V came to 0 bases and at J to 5 bases, leaving 2 bases not matched to a gene. The CDR3 contains 14 residues. The CDR3 DNA reads as TGTGCCAGCAGCTTAGCGGCGGGAGGCGAGACCCAGTACTTC. Translating gives CASSLAAGGETQYF.

A remark on this clone: A read error may produce the germline difference seen at one junction end. CDR3 region: CASGLWGFTGNTQYF. The CDR3 region has the DNA TGTGCCAGCGGCTTGTGGGGTTTCACAGGAAATACGCAGTATTTT. The chain combines TRBV5-6 with TRBJ2-3, with D possibly matching TRBD1 (5 bases). CDR3 length: 15 residues. CDR1 is SGHDT and CDR2 is YYEEEE in the germline V gene.

V is TRBV5-1 and J is TRBJ2-2, with TRBD1 matching 7 bases. The CDR3 has 15 amino acids. V was pared by 5 bases and J by 4 bases, with 8 bases of the junction left unmatched. The germline V gene has CDR1 SGHRS and CDR2 YFSETQ. CDR3 sequence reads: CASRSRQGGTGELFF. The CDR3 bases are TGCGCCAGCAGATCTAGACAGGGCGGCACCGGGGAGCTGTTTTTT.

The chain recombines TRBV7-6 with TRBJ2-2, with 7 bases lining up with TRBD2. Germline trimming cut 5 bases from V and 4 bases from J; bases unmatched to any gene: 4. CDR1 is SGHVS and CDR2 is FNYEAQ in the germline V gene. The CDR3 extends over 14 amino acids. CDR3 DNA sequence: TGTGCCAGCAGCCAGGTAGCGGGCACCGGGGAGCTGTTTTTT. Translation: CASSQVAGTGELFF.

This rearrangement joins TRBV27 to TRBJ2-3; D remains unclear. The CDR3 totals 14 residues. Per the germline V gene, CDR1 is MNHEY and CDR2 is SMNVEV (reference sequence). V was clipped by 0 bases and J by 4 bases, with 8 bases between them. The CDR3 DNA is TGTGCCAGCAGTTTATCGCCTAAAGCAGATACGCAGTATTTT. Translation: CASSLSPKADTQYF.

This chain joins TRBV9 and TRBJ1-1, with a weak D call TRBD1 (6 bases). The germline V and J ends were trimmed by 5 bases and 1 base, with 15 bases remaining between them. The CDR3 contains 15 residues. Germline values: CDR1 SGDLS, CDR2 YYNGEE. CDR3 residues: CASSRTGQPNTEAFF. DNA for the CDR3: TGTGCCAGCAGTCGTACCGGACAGCCGAACACTGAAGCTTTCTTT. The whole variable domain, remainder taken from reference TRBV9 and TRBJ1-1, is DSGVTQTPKHLITATGQRVTLRCSPRSGDLSVYWYQQSLDQGLQFLIQYYNGEERAKGNILERFSAQQFPDLHSELNLSSLELGDSALYFCASSRTGQPNTEAFFGQGTRLTVV.

V is TRBV5-6 and J is TRBJ2-1, with 7 bases identical to TRBD2. After removal of 1 base from V and 0 bases from J, the junction contained 10 bases not matched to a gene. Germline assignment: CDR1 SGHDT and CDR2 YYEEEE. CDR3 size: 18 residues. This CDR3 is CASSLKLARYLSYNEQFF. CDR3 coding DNA: TGTGCCAGCAGCTTGAAACTAGCGAGATACCTCTCCTACAATGAGCAGTTCTTC.

This sequence joins TRBV7-2 and TRBJ1-4, with 7 nucleotides matching TRBD1. This CDR3 has 14 amino acids. Germline V lookup: CDR1 SGHTA, CDR2 FQGNSA. V trimming: 6 bases; J trimming: 3 bases; junction bases outside the gene matches: 4. The CDR3 protein is CASRAGTANEKLFF. The CDR3 DNA reads TGTGCCAGCAGGGCCGGGACAGCTAATGAAAAACTGTTTTTT.

This clone was counted only a few times. V is TRBV4-2 and J is TRBJ1-1; the match to TRBD1 covers 10 bases. Unmatched junction bases numbered 8, after V lost 5 bases and J lost 5 bases. Per the germline V gene, CDR1 is LGHNA and CDR2 is YNFKEQ. CDR3 length equals 15 residues. This CDR3 is CASSWRGQGRTEAFF. The CDR3 coding sequence is TGTGCCAGCAGCTGGAGGGGACAGGGGAGGACTGAAGCTTTCTTT.

The gene calls are TRBV5-4 and TRBJ2-7; 10 bases are shared with TRBD2. Germline V gives CDR1 SGHNT, CDR2 YYREEE (reference sequence). CDR3 size: 16 residues. Germline trimming cut 2 bases from V and 1 base from J; bases unmatched to any gene: 6. The CDR3 DNA reads as TGTGCCAGCAGCTTTTTCCATAGCGGGAGGTCCTACGAGCAGTACTTC. It is translated as CASSFFHSGRSYEQYF.

As for this clone: Its ends do not fully match the called genes, so a read error is possible. The chain carries TRBV7-9 and TRBJ2-1; 7 bases fit TRBD1. The V gene's germline CDR1 is SEHNR and CDR2 FQNEAQ (reference sequence). The CDR3 has 16 amino acids. CDR3 residues: CSSSLVGDRSMNEQFF. For the CDR3, the DNA is TGTTCCAGCAGCTTAGTAGGGGACAGAAGTATGAATGAGCAGTTCTTC.

The gene calls are TRBV6-1 and TRBJ1-5; D gene ambiguous. V was trimmed by 6 bases and J by 4 bases, leaving 7 bases between them. CDR3 size: 12 residues. Per the germline V gene, CDR1 is MNHNS and CDR2 is SASEGT. The CDR3 DNA reads TGTGCCAGCAGCCCGTTTAATCAGCCCCAGCATTTT. This sequence encodes CASSPFNQPQHF.

This chain joins TRBV11-3 and TRBJ2-1; 13 bases agree with TRBD2. This CDR3 has 14 amino acids. CDR1 and CDR2 from the germline V gene are SGHNT and YENEEA. The trim removed 3 bases at V and 12 bases at J, leaving 5 bases unmatched. The CDR3 coding sequence is TGTGCCAGCAGCTTTGGAACTAGCGGGAGGGGGCAGTTCTTC. Its protein product is CASSFGTSGRGQFF.

The chain combines TRBV7-9 with TRBJ2-5, with unresolved D. CDR3 size: 15 residues. Deletions cut 3 bases from V and 2 bases from J, with 13 bases between. Per the germline V gene, CDR1 is SEHNR and CDR2 is FQNEAQ (reference sequence). The CDR3 coding sequence is TGTGCCAGCAGCTTCCTAGACTTCGGGCAAGAGACCCAGTACTTC. Protein product: CASSFLDFGQETQYF.

The CDR3 DNA is TGTGCCATACAAAAAAGGGGGGACAGGGCCGTCGGGCACACTGAAGCTTTCTTT. Translating gives CAIQKRGDRAVGHTEAFF. The rearrangement uses TRBV7-9 and TRBJ1-1, with 9 bases fitting TRBD1. J gave up 3 bases and V 10 bases, and 21 bases lay outside the gene matches. Germline-derived CDR1 and CDR2 are SEHNR and FQNEAQ (reference sequence). CDR3 size: 18 residues.

The chain is built from TRBV11-2 and TRBJ2-2, with TRBD1 identical over 9 bases. Trimming cost V 0 bases and J 6 bases; bases outside gene matches: 8. The CDR3 has 17 residues. Germline V gene lookup returns CDR1 SGHAT and CDR2 FQNNGV. The CDR3 DNA follows: TGTGCCAGCAGCTTAGATTCCGGGACAGGGTATCCCGGGGAGCTGTTTTTT. Translated, it gives CASSLDSGTGYPGELFF.

This chain uses TRBV9 with TRBJ1-3, with D hard to call. CDR1 is SGDLS, CDR2 YYNGEE, per germline. Trimming pared 0 bases from V and 2 bases from J, leaving 9 bases between. The CDR3 has 15 residues. CDR3: CASSVDESTGNTIYF. The DNA for the CDR3 is TGTGCCAGCAGCGTAGATGAGTCAACTGGAAACACCATATATTTT.

The gene calls are TRBV19 and TRBJ2-5, with D possibly matching TRBD1 (6 bases). The germline V and J ends were trimmed by 6 bases and 1 base, with 6 bases remaining between them. The germline gives CDR1 LNHDA, CDR2 SQIVND (reference sequence). The CDR3 is 12 residues long. The CDR3 loop is CASRTGQETQYF. The DNA of the CDR3 is TGTGCCAGTAGGACAGGCCAAGAGACCCAGTACTTC.

The V and J genes are TRBV19 and TRBJ2-7; D not certain. The germline V gene encodes CDR1 LNHDA and CDR2 SQIVND (reference sequence). The CDR3 has 15 amino acids. V lost 5 bases to trimming and J lost 3 bases, with 17 bases between them. CDR3 sequence: CASSRRGWQNYEQYF. CDR3 DNA: TGTGCCAGTAGTCGGCGCGGATGGCAGAACTACGAGCAGTACTTC.

The chain employs TRBV5-1 and TRBJ1-5; D unclear. V was shortened by 0 bases and J by 3 bases, with 7 bases between the two germline ends. This CDR3 region has 14 residues. Looked up from germline, CDR1 is SGHRS and CDR2 is YFSETQ. CDR3 in DNA: TGCGCCAGCAGCTTGGATGGAGCCAATCAGCCCCAGCATTTT. It is translated as CASSLDGANQPQHF.

The chain is built from TRBV19 and TRBJ2-1; 7 nucleotides align to TRBD2. CDR3 length: 13 amino acids. J lost 4 bases, V lost 8 bases, and 5 bases had no gene match. CDR1 and CDR2 from the germline V gene are LNHDA and SQIVND (reference sequence). CDR3: CASSGTIYNEQFF. The CDR3 nucleotides read TGTGCCAGTTCCGGGACTATTTACAATGAGCAGTTCTTC.

This chain joins TRBV5-1 and TRBJ2-3, with 8 bases aligning to TRBD2. From germline, CDR1 is SGHRS and CDR2 YFSETQ. Losses at the gene ends were 0 bases for V and 2 bases for J; bases not matched to a gene: 23. This CDR3 has 22 residues. CDR3 bases: TGCGCCAGCAGCTTGGCGAGGGCGGTATGGGACCGGAGCGGGAGACTCACAGATACGCAGTATTTT. It is translated as CASSLARAVWDRSGRLTDTQYF.

This chain uses TRBV4-3 with TRBJ1-2, with unresolved D. V was pared by 4 bases and J by 2 bases, with 11 bases between. Germline lookup yields CDR1 LGHNA and CDR2 YSLEER. The CDR3 spans 14 residues. The CDR3 region is CASSLLGDNYGYTF. In DNA form, the CDR3 reads TGCGCCAGCAGCCTACTAGGTGACAACTATGGCTACACCTTC.

The rearrangement joins TRBV30 to TRBJ1-3; D ambiguous. The CDR3 is 13 amino acids. The V gene's germline CDR1 is GTSNPN and CDR2 SVGIG (reference sequence). Between the trimmed V and J ends, which lost 2 bases and 3 bases, there was a span of 8 bases. CDR3 sequence reads: CAWSPGYGNTIYF. Written as DNA, the CDR3 is TGTGCCTGGAGTCCGGGATATGGAAACACCATATATTTT.

The table lists this clone with a few counts. The chain joins TRBV4-1 to TRBJ1-4; D might be TRBD1 (5 bases). The germline V gene has CDR1 MGHRA and CDR2 YSYEKL. This CDR3 has 16 residues. V lost 0 bases, J lost 8 bases, and 16 bases lay in between. The CDR3 DNA reads TGCGCCAGCAGCCAAGATCGTCGGGGGAGGAAAGAAAAACTGTTTTTT. Translation: CASSQDRRGRKEKLFF.